A selection of T cell receptor beta chains follows, all from one sample in a study of identifying expanded T cells in peripheral blood. TCRdb's table, derived via immunoSEQ multiplex PCR, lists solely in-frame clones and lacks some. The data show approximately 58,000 clones, over 75% seen once. Input material: blood. The receptors come from a person aged 18 to 70 in good health. Both conserved end residues are part of each CDR3. The D gene is left open where the match is weak. The size entry is marked missing in some rows and otherwise reads once, few, many or a size class.

size	V	J	D	CDR3	DNA
-	TRBV27	TRBJ2-1	-	CASSLSKGDNEQFF	TGTGCCAGCAGTTTATCGAAGGGGGACAATGAGCAGTTCTTC
few	TRBV20-1	TRBJ1-2	-	CSAFAYGYTF	TGCAGTGCTTTCGCCTATGGCTACACCTTC
-	TRBV15	TRBJ2-3	TRBD2	CATSRSGPSTDTQYF	TGTGCCACCAGCCGTAGCGGGCCTAGCACAGATACGCAGTATTTT
-	TRBV6-1	TRBJ1-5	TRBD1	CASSLGQGNQPQHF	TGTGCCAGCAGCCTGGGACAGGGTAATCAGCCCCAGCATTTT
-	TRBV29-1	TRBJ1-2	-	CSVDQSGAGRNIRGYGYTF	TGCAGCGTTGATCAATCGGGGGCTGGACGGAATATCAGGGGATATGGCTACACCTTC
-	TRBV5-4	TRBJ2-2	TRBD1	CASSSGQGWELFF	TGTGCCAGCAGCTCTGGACAGGGCTGGGAGCTGTTTTTT
-	TRBV5-4	TRBJ1-2	TRBD1	CASSSRTGGVYGYTF	TGTGCCAGCAGCTCCCGGACAGGGGGGGTCTATGGCTACACCTTC
-	TRBV11-3	TRBJ2-7	-	CASSLHDEQYF	TGTGCCAGCAGCTTACATGACGAGCAGTACTTC
-	TRBV2	TRBJ1-1	-	CASSDTIFRVGTEAFF	TGTGCCAGCAGTGATACAATTTTTCGGGTTGGGACTGAAGCTTTCTTT
-	TRBV18	TRBJ1-5	-	CASSRRNSNQPQHF	TGTGCCAGCTCACGCAGGAATAGCAATCAGCCCCAGCATTTT
-	TRBV19	TRBJ1-1	TRBD1	CASRSTGVTEAFF	TGTGCCAGTAGGTCGACAGGGGTCACTGAAGCTTTCTTT
-	TRBV29-1	TRBJ1-2	TRBD1	CSVEGSRDRGLGYGYTF	TGCAGCGTTGAGGGGAGCCGGGACAGGGGTCTGGGCTATGGCTACACCTTC
-	TRBV15	TRBJ2-1	-	CATSRESAGLSYNEQFF	TGTGCCACCAGCAGAGAGTCTGCTGGTCTTAGCTACAATGAGCAGTTCTTC
-	TRBV6-5	TRBJ1-1	-	CASSQDTLNTEAFF	TGTGCCAGCAGTCAGGACACACTCAACACTGAAGCTTTCTTT
-	TRBV15	TRBJ2-3	-	CATSLPREESTDTQYF	TGTGCCACCAGCCTCCCCAGGGAGGAGAGCACAGATACGCAGTATTTT
-	TRBV7-8	TRBJ1-5	TRBD1	CASSLRTGGYNQPQHF	TGTGCCAGCAGCTTAAGAACAGGGGGCTACAATCAGCCCCAGCATTTT
-	TRBV29-1	TRBJ2-6	-	CGASRDTDSGANVLTF	TGCGGCGCTTCCCGGGACACCGACTCTGGGGCCAACGTCCTGACTTTC
-	TRBV6-1	TRBJ1-3	-	CASSQVHSGNTIYF	TGTGCCAGCAGTCAGGTACATTCTGGAAACACCATATATTTT
-	TRBV30	TRBJ2-3	TRBD2	CAWSALAGGTDTQYF	TGTGCCTGGAGTGCCCTAGCGGGGGGTACAGATACGCAGTATTTT
-	TRBV19	TRBJ2-5	-	CASSSWPREETQYF	TGTGCCAGTAGTTCCTGGCCCAGAGAAGAGACCCAGTACTTC
once	TRBV10-1	TRBJ2-2	-	CASTDGAGELFF	TGCGCCAGCACCGACGGGGCCGGGGAGCTGTTTTTT
-	TRBV27	TRBJ1-5	TRBD1	CASSWTGRSNQPQHF	TGTGCCAGCAGCTGGACAGGGCGCAGCAATCAGCCCCAGCATTTT
-	TRBV11-2	TRBJ2-5	TRBD1	CASSLGQGQETQYF	TGTGCCAGCAGCTTGGGACAGGGCCAAGAGACCCAGTACTTC
-	TRBV19	TRBJ2-1	TRBD2	CASSRLAVNEQFF	TGTGCCAGTAGTAGACTAGCGGTCAATGAGCAGTTCTTC
-	TRBV5-1	TRBJ1-2	-	CASSFDGLNGYTF	TGCGCCAGCAGCTTCGACGGATTAAACGGCTACACCTTC
-	TRBV5-4	TRBJ1-2	TRBD1	CASSLGGRGPNYGYTF	TGTGCCAGCAGCTTGGGGGGGAGGGGGCCGAACTATGGCTACACCTTC
-	TRBV19	TRBJ2-1	-	CASQISGNTYNEQFF	TGTGCCAGCCAGATTAGCGGAAACACCTACAATGAGCAGTTCTTC
-	TRBV28	TRBJ2-1	TRBD2	CASSLSTPWTSGSFPSYNEQFF	TGTGCCAGCAGTTTATCCACCCCCTGGACTAGCGGGAGTTTCCCCTCCTACAATGAGCAGTTCTTC
-	TRBV4-2	TRBJ2-2	TRBD2	CASSQDSGRVSGELFF	TGTGCCAGCAGCCAAGATAGCGGGAGGGTGTCCGGGGAGCTGTTTTTT
-	TRBV7-2	TRBJ2-3	-	CASSPNRATDTQYF	TGTGCCAGCAGCCCCAATAGGGCAACAGATACGCAGTATTTT
once	TRBV30	TRBJ1-3	-	CAWSPTRPGNTIYF	TGTGCCTGGAGCCCCACTCGACCTGGAAACACCATATATTTT
-	TRBV11-3	TRBJ2-3	TRBD2	CASSLERGGDTQYF	TGTGCCAGCAGCTTAGAACGGGGGGGTGATACGCAGTATTTT